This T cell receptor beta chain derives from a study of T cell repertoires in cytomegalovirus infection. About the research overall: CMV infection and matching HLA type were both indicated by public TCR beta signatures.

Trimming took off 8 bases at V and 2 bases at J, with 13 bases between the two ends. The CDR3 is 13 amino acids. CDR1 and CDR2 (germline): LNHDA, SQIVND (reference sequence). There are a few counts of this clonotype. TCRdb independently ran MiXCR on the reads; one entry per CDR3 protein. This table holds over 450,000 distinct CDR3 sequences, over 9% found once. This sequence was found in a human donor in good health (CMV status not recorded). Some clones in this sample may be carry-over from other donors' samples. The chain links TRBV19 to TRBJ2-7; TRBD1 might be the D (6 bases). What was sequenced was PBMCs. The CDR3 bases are TGTGCCAGTGCTGACAGGTCAGCCTACGAGCAGTACTTC. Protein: CASADRSAYEQYF.